This T cell receptor beta chain derives from a study of brain T cells in children with intractable seizures. Study-wide findings and caveats: Patients' HCMV serostatus was unknown; virus specificity rests on CDR3 similarity alone.

Assay: immunoSEQ multiplex PCR; the TCRdb copy retains only in-frame clones and omits some. Here the sample spans 110,000 or so clones, around 94% being singletons. In germline, CDR1 is SGDLS, CDR2 YYNGEE. The CDR3 has 11 amino acids. V was shortened by 3 bases and J by 7 bases, with 8 bases between the two germline ends. Comment on this clone: Its antigen is not known.

Only cases whose brain tissue showed the highest T cell transcript signatures were sequenced. The sequencing here drew on peripheral blood, taken at surgery. This rearrangement joins TRBV9 to TRBJ2-7; no clear D gene. This sequence originates from a boy less than two years old with hemimegalencephaly and intractable seizures. The CDR3 DNA is TGTGCCAGCAGCGCACAGAGAGAGCAGTACTTC. Translated: CASSAQREQYF.